This T cell receptor beta chain stems from a study of blood T cell repertoires in COVID-19. Study-wide background: Sample material is recorded as cDNA or gDNA derived from T cells, B-cell-depleted T cells, or PBMCs.

CDR1 is SGDLS and CDR2 is YYNGEE in the germline V gene. V lost 0 bases and J lost 9; bases outside the gene matches: 10. CDR3 length equals 16 residues. TCRdb's copy holds only in-frame clones and misses some; the assay was immunoSEQ multiplex PCR. Among 200,000 to 250,000 clones, around nine tenths were seen once, and the ten largest hold approximately 12%. The sequence was obtained from a woman aged 18 to 35 who had recovered from COVID-19. The chain has TRBV9 and TRBJ2-1, with 9 bases fitting TRBD1. Sequenced input: peripheral blood. CDR3 in amino acids: CASSVATTGGRGEQFF. Here the CDR3 DNA reads TGTGCCAGCAGCGTAGCTACGACAGGGGGAAGGGGTGAGCAGTTCTTC.